This TCR beta chain was profiled in a study of blood T cell repertoires in COVID-19. The V gene's germline CDR1 is MNHEY and CDR2 SMNVEV (reference sequence). Trimming removed 3 bases from V and 1 base from J, with 8 bases in between. The CDR3 contains 14 residues. In the source study's methods: By means of reference gene primer amplification, nucleated cell counts were estimated. Sequenced by immunoSEQ multiplex PCR; TCRdb stores in-frame clones only, minus some. D and trimming come from the DNA, and the V and J calls and clone size come from that table. This table has around 300,000 clones, roughly 90% appearing once.

The V and J genes are TRBV27 and TRBJ2-3; D is unresolved. This TCR came from an older woman with COVID-19, enrolled during active disease. The sequenced material came from peripheral blood. The CDR3 sequence is CASSFIRGTDTQYF. The CDR3 nucleotides are TGTGCCAGCAGTTTTATACGGGGCACAGATACGCAGTATTTT.